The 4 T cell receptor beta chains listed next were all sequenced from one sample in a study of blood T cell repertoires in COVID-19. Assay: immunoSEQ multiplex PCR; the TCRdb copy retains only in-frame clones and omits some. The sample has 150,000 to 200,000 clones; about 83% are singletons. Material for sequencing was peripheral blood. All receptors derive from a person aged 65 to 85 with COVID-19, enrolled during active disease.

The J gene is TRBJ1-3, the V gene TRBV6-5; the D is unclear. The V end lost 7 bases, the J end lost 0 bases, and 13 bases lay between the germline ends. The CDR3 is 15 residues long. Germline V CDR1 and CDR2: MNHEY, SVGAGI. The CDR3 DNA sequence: TGTGCCAGCACTCCACTCCCACCCTCTGGAAACACCATATATTTT. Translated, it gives CASTPLPPSGNTIYF.

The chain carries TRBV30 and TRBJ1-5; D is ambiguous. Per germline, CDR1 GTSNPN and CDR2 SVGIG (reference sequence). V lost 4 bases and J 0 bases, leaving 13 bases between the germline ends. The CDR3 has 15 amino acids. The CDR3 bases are TGTGCCTGGACCTCAGGTTTTTATAGCAATCAGCCCCAGCATTTT. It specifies CAWTSGFYSNQPQHF. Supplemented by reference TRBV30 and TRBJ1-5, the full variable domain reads SQTIHQWPATLVQPVGSPLSLECTVEGTSNPNLYWYRQAAGRGLQLLFYSVGIGQISSEVPQNLSASRPQDRQFILSSKKLLLSDSGFYLCAWTSGFYSNQPQHFGDGTRLSIL.

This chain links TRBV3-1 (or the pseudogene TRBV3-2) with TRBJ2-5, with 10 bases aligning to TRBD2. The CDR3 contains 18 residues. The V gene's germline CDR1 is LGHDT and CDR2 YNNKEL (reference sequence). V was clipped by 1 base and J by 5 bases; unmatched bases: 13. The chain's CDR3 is CASSQALAGSLGGETQYF. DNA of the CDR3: TGTGCCAGCAGCCAAGCACTAGCGGGATCCCTGGGAGGGGAGACCCAGTACTTC.

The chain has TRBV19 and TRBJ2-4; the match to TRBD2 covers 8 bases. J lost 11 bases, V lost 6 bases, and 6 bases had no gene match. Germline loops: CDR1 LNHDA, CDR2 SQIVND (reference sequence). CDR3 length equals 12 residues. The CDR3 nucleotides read TGTGCCAGTAGACCGGGACTAGGTGTTCAGTACTTC. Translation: CASRPGLGVQYF. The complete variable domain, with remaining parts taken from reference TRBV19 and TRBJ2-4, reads DGGITQSPKYLFRKEGQNVTLSCEQNLNHDAMYWYRQDPGQGLRLIYYSQIVNDFQKGDIAEGYSVSREKKESFPLTVTSAQKNPTAFYLCASRPGLGVQYFGAGTRLSVL.